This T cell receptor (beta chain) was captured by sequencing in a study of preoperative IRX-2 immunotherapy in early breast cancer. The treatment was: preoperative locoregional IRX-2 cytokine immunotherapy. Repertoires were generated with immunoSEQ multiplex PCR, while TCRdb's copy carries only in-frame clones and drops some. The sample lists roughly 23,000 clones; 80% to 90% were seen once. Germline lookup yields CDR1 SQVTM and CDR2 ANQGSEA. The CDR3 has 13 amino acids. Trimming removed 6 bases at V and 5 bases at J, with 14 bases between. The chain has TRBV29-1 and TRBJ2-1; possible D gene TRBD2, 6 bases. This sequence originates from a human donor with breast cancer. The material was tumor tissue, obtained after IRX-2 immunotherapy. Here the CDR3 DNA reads TGCAGCGTGGAGCTAGCGACAAACAATGAGCAGTTCTTC. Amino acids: CSVELATNNEQFF.